Presented here are 20 T cell receptor beta chains from one specimen sequenced in a study of cytomegalovirus exposure and HLA in healthy donors. PCR used 60 Vbeta primers and 13 Jbeta primers. Profiled with immunoSEQ multiplex PCR; TCRdb holds only in-frame clones, not every one. Of 150,000 or so clones listed, approximately 76% are singletons. Sequenced material: PBMCs. These receptors originate from a female donor in good health and CMV-seronegative.

This chain joins TRBV30 and TRBJ2-1, with 11 bases aligning to TRBD2. Germline V gives CDR1 GTSNPN, CDR2 SVGIG (reference sequence). V shed 3 bases and J 3 bases; nucleotides not matched to a gene: 7. The CDR3 sequence is 16 residues long. Written as DNA, the CDR3 is TGTGCCTGGAGACGAACTAGCGGGGGTTTCTACAATGAGCAGTTCTTC. Translation gives CAWRRTSGGFYNEQFF.

The chain has TRBV30 and TRBJ1-1; 8 bases map to TRBD1. V lost 7 bases to trimming and J lost 5 bases; unmatched junction nucleotides: 9. The CDR3 totals 13 residues. The germline V gene encodes CDR1 GTSNPN and CDR2 SVGIG (reference sequence). This chain's CDR3 is CASDRGSSTEAFF. Here the CDR3 DNA reads TGTGCCTCAGACAGGGGATCGTCAACTGAAGCTTTCTTT.

This clone has more than one count but fewer than ten. Distinct nucleotide sequences in the sample also encode this CDR3. The chain uses TRBV18 and TRBJ2-7; TRBD2 agrees at 10 bases. Germline lookup yields CDR1 KGHSH and CDR2 LQKENI. The CDR3 sequence is 15 residues long. Trimming took 2 bases from V and 7 from J; bases not matched to a gene: 8. The CDR3 nucleotides read TGTGCCAGCTCACCAGGGCTAGCGGGAGAAGGAGAGCAGTACTTC. Encoded protein: CASSPGLAGEGEQYF.

The V gene is TRBV7-9, the J gene TRBJ2-5; D is ambiguous. The J call is in doubt because the DNA end fits TRBJ2-7 better. This CDR3 has 11 amino acids. Germline V CDR1 and CDR2: SEHNR, FQNEAQ (reference sequence). In DNA, the CDR3 is TGTGCCAGCAGCCGAACCTACGAGCAGTACTTC. Its translation: CASSRTYEQYF.

The rearrangement uses TRBV6-1 and TRBJ2-2, with a weak D call TRBD2 (7 bases). CDR1 and CDR2 from the germline V gene are MNHNS and SASEGT. This CDR3 region has 15 residues. Trimming took off 6 bases at V and 4 bases at J, with 15 bases between the two ends. The CDR3 spells CASRSQGGPTGELFF. DNA for the CDR3: TGTGCCAGCAGATCACAGGGAGGGCCCACCGGGGAGCTGTTTTTT.

The chain has TRBV11-3 and TRBJ1-1; a weak D match, TRBD1 (6 bases). V dropped 4 bases and J dropped 4 bases, with 10 bases sitting between them. The CDR3 spans 13 residues. Germline CDR1 SGHNT, CDR2 YENEEA. CDR3 amino acids: CASSSGAGTEAFF. In DNA form, the CDR3 reads TGTGCCAGCAGCTCAGGGGCGGGCACTGAAGCTTTCTTT.

The chain carries TRBV9 and TRBJ2-2, with TRBD2 matching 7 bases. The junction had 4 bases not matched to a gene; V was cut back by 5 bases and J by 6 bases. This CDR3 comprises 13 residues. Germline lookup yields CDR1 SGDLS and CDR2 YYNGEE. The CDR3 DNA reads as TGTGCCAGCAGAGGGAGGGAGGCCGGGGAGCTGTTTTTT. Encoded protein: CASRGREAGELFF.

The genes are TRBV4-2 and TRBJ2-5, with D perhaps TRBD1 (5 bases). The end of the DNA aligns better with TRBJ2-7, so the J call may be wrong. Germline CDR1 reads LGHNA; CDR2 reads YNFKEQ. The CDR3 is 14 amino acids. The CDR3 nucleotides read TGTGCCAGCAGCCAAGACAGGGATTCCTACGAGCAGTACTTC. Residues: CASSQDRDSYEQYF.

The chain couples TRBV5-4 to TRBJ2-3; 8 bases agree with TRBD1. V dropped 4 bases and J dropped 4; count of bases not matched to a gene: 8. Looked up from germline, CDR1 is SGHNT and CDR2 is YYREEE (reference sequence). The CDR3 spans 15 residues. In nucleotides, the CDR3 is TGTGCCAGCAGCCTGGACAGGGTGAAGTCAGATACGCAGTATTTT. It encodes CASSLDRVKSDTQYF.

The rearrangement uses TRBV5-1 and TRBJ1-1, with D hard to call. Per the germline V gene, CDR1 is SGHRS and CDR2 is YFSETQ. The CDR3 sequence is 13 residues long. V was cut by 5 bases and J by 1 base, with 9 bases left in between. The CDR3 bases are TGCGCCAGCAGAGTACAGACGAACACTGAAGCTTTCTTT. It encodes CASRVQTNTEAFF.

This chain connects TRBV7-2 to TRBJ2-2, with 8 bases lining up with TRBD2. V trimming: 5 bases; J trimming: 6 bases; junction bases outside the gene matches: 11. CDR3 length: 16 residues. CDR1 and CDR2 (germline): SGHTA, FQGNSA. The CDR3 DNA reads TGTGCCAGCAGCAAGACCGGGACTAGTCTCGCCGGGGAGCTGTTTTTT. As protein: CASSKTGTSLAGELFF. Variable domain in full (rest from reference TRBV7-2 and TRBJ2-2): GAGVSQSPSNKVTEKGKDVELRCDPISGHTALYWYRQSLGQGLEFLIYFQGNSAPDKSGLPSDRFSAERTGGSVSTLTIQRTQQEDSAVYLCASSKTGTSLAGELFFGEGSRLTVL.

This chain connects TRBV5-1 to TRBJ2-1, with D possibly TRBD2 on 7 matching bases. The CDR3 extends over 15 amino acids. V was shortened by 2 bases and J by 1 base, with 10 bases between the two germline ends. The germline V gene encodes CDR1 SGHRS and CDR2 YFSETQ. This CDR3 reads CASSFGGASYNEQFF. CDR3 in DNA: TGCGCCAGCAGCTTTGGGGGGGCATCCTACAATGAGCAGTTCTTC.

The sample holds one count of this clone. This chain connects TRBV18 to TRBJ1-2, with 9 bases lining up with TRBD1. CDR1 is KGHSH, CDR2 LQKENI, per germline. This CDR3 has 16 amino acids. The trim removed 2 bases at V and 3 bases at J, leaving 7 bases unmatched. In DNA, the CDR3 is TGTGCCAGCTCACCAGGCGGGACAGGGTACGACTATGGCTACACCTTC. Protein: CASSPGGTGYDYGYTF.

The rearrangement uses TRBV7-9 and TRBJ1-2, with TRBD1 identical over 9 bases. V shed 1 base and J 8 bases; nucleotides not matched to a gene: 11. CDR1 is SEHNR and CDR2 is FQNEAQ in the germline V gene (reference sequence). This CDR3 has 16 residues. As DNA, the CDR3 is TGTGCCAGCAGCTTAGTTTTGAGGACAGGGGAAGGAGGCTACACCTTC. Translating it yields CASSLVLRTGEGGYTF. The variable domain in full, with the rest retrieved from reference TRBV7-9 and TRBJ1-2, is DTGVSQNPRHKITKRGQNVTFRCDPISEHNRLYWYRQTLGQGPEFLTYFQNEAQLEKSRLLSDRFSAERPKGSFSTLEIQRTEQGDSAMYLCASSLVLRTGEGGYTFGSGTRLTVV.

The chain has TRBV7-9 and TRBJ2-7; possibly TRBD1 for D (6 bases). The germline V gene encodes CDR1 SEHNR and CDR2 FQNEAQ (reference sequence). Deletions cut 6 bases from V and 2 bases from J, with 14 bases between. This CDR3 region has 14 residues. The CDR3 loop is CASSSWDKAYEQYF. The CDR3 DNA follows: TGTGCCAGCAGTTCCTGGGACAAAGCCTACGAGCAGTACTTC.

The V and J genes are TRBV27 and TRBJ2-7; 8 bases match TRBD2. Trimming cost V 1 base and J 3 bases; bases outside gene matches: 5. Germline lookup yields CDR1 MNHEY and CDR2 SMNVEV (reference sequence). CDR3 length: 15 amino acids. CDR3 residues: CASSLWPSGLYEQYF. CDR3 DNA: TGTGCCAGCAGTTTATGGCCTAGCGGGCTCTACGAGCAGTACTTC.

This sequence joins TRBV27 and TRBJ2-7, with D possibly TRBD1 on 6 matching bases. V lost 0 bases and J lost 0, with 9 bases in between. The V gene's germline CDR1 is MNHEY and CDR2 SMNVEV (reference sequence). CDR3 length: 15 residues. The CDR3 sequence: CASSLSGGRSYEQYF. The CDR3, as DNA: TGTGCCAGCAGTTTATCTGGGGGCCGCTCCTACGAGCAGTACTTC.

Only one count was recorded for this clone. The chain employs TRBV5-5 and TRBJ1-6, with 11 bases aligning to TRBD1. Unmatched junction bases numbered 4, after V lost 1 base and J lost 7 bases. The length of the CDR3 is 16 residues. CDR1 and CDR2 (germline): SGHKS, YYEKEE (reference sequence). The CDR3 sequence is CASSLPGTGGNSPLHF. The CDR3 DNA follows: TGTGCCAGCAGCTTGCCGGGGACAGGGGGGAATTCACCCCTCCACTTT.

This chain connects TRBV5-1 to TRBJ1-5, with 10 bases matching TRBD1. CDR3 size: 17 residues. Looked up from germline, CDR1 is SGHRS and CDR2 is YFSETQ. With 2 bases clipped from V and 1 base from J, the junction kept 6 bases outside the gene matches. CDR3 DNA: TGCGCCAGCAGCTTAGGGACAGGGGAAAGGAGCAATCAGCCCCAGCATTTT. It yields the protein CASSLGTGERSNQPQHF.

The rearrangement links TRBV27 to TRBJ2-7; maybe TRBD1 (7 bases). The V and J ends lost 6 bases and 4 bases respectively, with 19 bases between them. The CDR3 has 15 amino acids. Per the germline V gene, CDR1 is MNHEY and CDR2 is SMNVEV (reference sequence). The CDR3 is CASSIQGGTLYEQYF. The CDR3 DNA sequence: TGTGCCAGCAGCATCCAGGGGGGTACCCTTTACGAGCAGTACTTC.